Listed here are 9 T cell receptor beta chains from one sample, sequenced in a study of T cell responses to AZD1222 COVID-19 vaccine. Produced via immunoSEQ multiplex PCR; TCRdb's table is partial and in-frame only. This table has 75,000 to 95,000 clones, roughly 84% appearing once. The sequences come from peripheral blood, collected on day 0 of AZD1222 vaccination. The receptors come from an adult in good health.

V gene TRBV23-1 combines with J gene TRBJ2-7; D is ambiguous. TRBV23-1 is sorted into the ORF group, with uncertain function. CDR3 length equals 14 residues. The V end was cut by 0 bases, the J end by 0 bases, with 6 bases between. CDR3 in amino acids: CASSQSSDSYEQYF. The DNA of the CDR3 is TGCGCCAGCAGTCAATCTTCAGACTCCTACGAGCAGTACTTC.

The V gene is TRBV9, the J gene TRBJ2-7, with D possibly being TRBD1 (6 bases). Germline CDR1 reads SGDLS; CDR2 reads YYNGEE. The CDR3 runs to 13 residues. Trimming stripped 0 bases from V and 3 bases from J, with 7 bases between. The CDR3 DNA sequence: TGTGCCAGCAGCGTAGCGGACAGCTACGAGCAGTACTTC. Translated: CASSVADSYEQYF. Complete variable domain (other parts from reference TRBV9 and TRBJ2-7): DSGVTQTPKHLITATGQRVTLRCSPRSGDLSVYWYQQSLDQGLQFLIQYYNGEERAKGNILERFSAQQFPDLHSELNLSSLELGDSALYFCASSVADSYEQYFGPGTRLTVT.

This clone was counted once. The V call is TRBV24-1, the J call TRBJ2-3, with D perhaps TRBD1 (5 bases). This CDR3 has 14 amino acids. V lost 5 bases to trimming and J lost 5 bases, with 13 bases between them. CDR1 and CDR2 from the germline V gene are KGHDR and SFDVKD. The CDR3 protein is CATSAQGSGDTQYF. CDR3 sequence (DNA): TGTGCCACCAGTGCCCAGGGTTCGGGAGATACGCAGTATTTT.

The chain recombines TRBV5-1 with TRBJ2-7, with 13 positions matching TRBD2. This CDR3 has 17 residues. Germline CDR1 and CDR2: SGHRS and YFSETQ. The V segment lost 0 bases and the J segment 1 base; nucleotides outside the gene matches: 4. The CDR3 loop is CASSLETSGGPSYEQYF. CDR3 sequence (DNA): TGCGCCAGCAGCTTGGAGACTAGCGGGGGGCCTTCCTACGAGCAGTACTTC.

The CDR3 loop reads CASSLGCAGGPTDTQYF. The CDR3 region has the DNA TGCGCCAGCAGCTTGGGGTGCGCGGGGGGGCCAACAGATACGCAGTATTTT. This chain uses TRBV5-1 with TRBJ2-3, with 9 bases matching TRBD2. This CDR3 is 17 amino acids long. With 0 bases clipped from V and 3 bases from J, the junction kept 8 bases outside the gene matches. Germline assignment: CDR1 SGHRS and CDR2 YFSETQ.

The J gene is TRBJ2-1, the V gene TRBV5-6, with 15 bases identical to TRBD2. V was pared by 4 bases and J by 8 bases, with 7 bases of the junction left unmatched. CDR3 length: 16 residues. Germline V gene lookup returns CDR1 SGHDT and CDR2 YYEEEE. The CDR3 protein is CASSKPGLAGGYEQFF. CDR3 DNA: TGTGCCAGCAGCAAGCCGGGACTAGCGGGAGGTTATGAGCAGTTCTTC.

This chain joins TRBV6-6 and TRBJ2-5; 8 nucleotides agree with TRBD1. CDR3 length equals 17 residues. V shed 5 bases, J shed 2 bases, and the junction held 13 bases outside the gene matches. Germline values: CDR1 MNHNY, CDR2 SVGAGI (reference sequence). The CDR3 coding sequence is TGTGCCAGCAGTCACAGAAACAGGGGGACCCAACAAGAGACCCAGTACTTC. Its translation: CASSHRNRGTQQETQYF.

The CDR3 region is CASSSLQGLGNEQFF. The CDR3 DNA is TGTGCCAGCAGCTCACTACAGGGACTGGGCAATGAGCAGTTCTTC. The V gene is TRBV14, the J gene TRBJ2-1; D might be TRBD1 or TRBD2, each matching 6 bases. V lost 5 bases, J lost 6 bases, and 17 bases lay in between. The CDR3 sequence is 15 residues long. Germline V gives CDR1 SGHDN, CDR2 FVKESK.

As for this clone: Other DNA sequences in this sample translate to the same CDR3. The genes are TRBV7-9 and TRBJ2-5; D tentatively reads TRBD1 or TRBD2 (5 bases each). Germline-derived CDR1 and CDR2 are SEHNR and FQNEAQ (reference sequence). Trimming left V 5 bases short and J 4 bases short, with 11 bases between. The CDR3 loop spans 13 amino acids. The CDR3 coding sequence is TGTGCCAGCAGCCTCGTGGGGGTAGAGACCCAGTACTTC. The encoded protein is CASSLVGVETQYF.